These T cell receptor beta chains were read from a single sample in a study of identifying expanded T cells in peripheral blood. Here immunoSEQ multiplex PCR was the method, and the copy in TCRdb shows in-frame clones only, minus some. Among some 90,000 clones listed, around 86% were seen once. Sample: blood. The receptor set was obtained from a person between 18 and 75 years old in good health. Both conserved end residues are part of each CDR3. D genes are given only for firm matches. Clone size is stated in some rows and not others, as once, few, many or a class when expanded.

V gene	J gene	clone size	D gene	CDR3 DNA	CDR3 protein
TRBV9	TRBJ2-2	.	TRBD1	TGTGCCAGCAAGGTGGGGACAGCAAACACCGGGGAGCTGTTTTTT	CASKVGTANTGELFF
TRBV19	TRBJ2-7	.	.	TGTGCCAGTAGTATCCCCAACTACGAGCAGTACTTC	CASSIPNYEQYF
TRBV6-1	TRBJ2-2	.	TRBD1	TGTGCCAGCGGCGGACAGGCCCGCCGTCCCGGGGAGCTGTTTTTT	CASGGQARRPGELFF
TRBV25-1	TRBJ1-2	.	.	TGTGCCAGCAGTGACAGTGGTCAGGGCCCCCATGGCTACACCTTC	CASSDSGQGPHGYTF
TRBV19	TRBJ1-2	.	TRBD1	TGTGCCAGTAGAGTGGGACAGAGAGCTAACTATGGCTACACCTTC	CASRVGQRANYGYTF
TRBV6-1	TRBJ2-7	.	.	TGTGCCAGCAGTGAAGGTCGGAGTCCGACCTACGAGCAGTACTTC	CASSEGRSPTYEQYF
TRBV7-6	TRBJ1-2	.	.	TGTGCCAGCAGCTTAGGGGACGGGAGATATGGCTACACCTTC	CASSLGDGRYGYTF
TRBV9	TRBJ1-1	.	.	TGTGCCAGCAGCGTCTCTTTTTACCGAGACAACACTGAAGCTTTCTTT	CASSVSFYRDNTEAFF
TRBV18	TRBJ2-7	.	TRBD2	TGTGCCAGCTCACCAGGCTTTAGGGACTATATCCCCTACGAGCAGTACTTC	CASSPGFRDYIPYEQYF
TRBV5-8	TRBJ2-3	.	.	TGTGCCAGCAGCGCCAATGGGGCAGATACGCAGTATTTT	CASSANGADTQYF
TRBV9	TRBJ1-4	.	.	TGTGCCAGCAGCGTACAGGGTTCGAGCGAAAAACTGTTTTTT	CASSVQGSSEKLFF
TRBV6-4	TRBJ2-3	once	.	TGTGCCAGCAGTGACTCCGGGGGTTTCACAGATACGCAGTATTTT	CASSDSGGFTDTQYF
TRBV19	TRBJ1-5	.	.	TGTGCCAGTAATTTGGGGGGGTACAGGCAGCCCCAGCATTTT	CASNLGGYRQPQHF
TRBV6-5	TRBJ2-3	.	.	TGTGCCAGCAGTTCTCGGGAAGGAACACTCACAGATACGCAGTATTTT	CASSSREGTLTDTQYF